These 17 T cell receptor beta chains share one sample of origin, sequenced in a study of a mutant IDH1 vaccine in newly diagnosed glioma. Time point specified: baseline, week 1 (first vaccination visit). Treatment noted: pre-vaccination baseline after standard-of-care therapy. Assay: immunoSEQ multiplex PCR; the TCRdb copy retains only in-frame clones and omits some. The sample consists of 70,000 to 100,000 clones, around 80% of them appearing once. The input for sequencing was PBMCs, taken from a glioma patient treated with radiotherapy, temozolomide or both. The receptors were gathered from a man aged 35 to 55 with glioma. Some clones in this sample may be carry-over from other donors' samples.

V and J are TRBV20-1 and TRBJ1-2; D unresolved. V was shortened by 6 bases and J by 5 bases, with 10 bases between the two germline ends. This CDR3 contains 11 residues. Looked up from germline, CDR1 is DFQATT and CDR2 is SNEGSKA (reference sequence). The CDR3 loop reads CSARTGYGYTF. CDR3 bases: TGCAGTGCCAGGACCGGGTATGGCTACACCTTC.

This clone was detected only once. The rearrangement uses TRBV30 and TRBJ1-3; the D is unclear. Germline V gives CDR1 GTSNPN, CDR2 SVGIG (reference sequence). CDR3 length: 14 residues. Trimming shortened V by 3 bases and J by 0 bases, and 9 bases separated the two germline ends. The CDR3, as DNA: TGTGCCTGGAGACGGATAACCTCTGGAAACACCATATATTTT. Translating gives CAWRRITSGNTIYF.

V usage is TRBV6-5 and J usage is TRBJ1-5; no reliable D call. This CDR3 has 14 amino acids. Trimming shortened V by 0 bases and J by 7 bases, and 10 bases separated the two germline ends. Germline values: CDR1 MNHEY, CDR2 SVGAGI. CDR3 region: CASSYSGRDQPQHF. DNA for the CDR3: TGTGCCAGCAGTTACTCGGGCAGAGACCAGCCCCAGCATTTT.

The chain has TRBV19 and TRBJ2-3, with a tentative D call TRBD2 (5 bases). Trimming took 7 bases from V and 2 from J, leaving 13 bases between them. The CDR3 has 14 amino acids. Germline assignment: CDR1 LNHDA and CDR2 SQIVND (reference sequence). The CDR3 sequence: CASTTGKDTDTQYF. In nucleotides, the CDR3 is TGTGCCAGTACCACGGGAAAGGACACAGATACGCAGTATTTT.

The J gene is TRBJ2-7, the V gene TRBV11-2; 10 bases line up with TRBD1. The trim removed 5 bases at V and 5 bases at J, leaving 9 bases unmatched. The CDR3 has 15 residues. Looked up from germline, CDR1 is SGHAT and CDR2 is FQNNGV. CDR3 in amino acids: CASSPQTGGGHEQYF. The CDR3 nucleotides read TGTGCCAGCAGCCCTCAGACAGGGGGCGGACACGAGCAGTACTTC. Based on the CDR3 plus reference TRBV11-2 and TRBJ2-7, the full variable domain is EAGVAQSPRYKIIEKRQSVAFWCNPISGHATLYWYQQILGQGPKLLIQFQNNGVVDDSQLPKDRFSAERLKGVDSTLKIQPAKLEDSAVYLCASSPQTGGGHEQYFGPGTRLTVT.

The chain combines TRBV7-9 with TRBJ1-1; 8 nucleotides agree with TRBD1. V lost 5 bases and J lost 0; bases outside the gene matches: 5. The CDR3 is 15 amino acids. Germline V gives CDR1 SEHNR, CDR2 FQNEAQ (reference sequence). The CDR3: CASSSTGQVNTEAFF. As DNA, the CDR3 is TGTGCCAGCAGCAGCACGGGACAGGTGAACACTGAAGCTTTCTTT.

The rearrangement links TRBV5-6 to TRBJ1-6, with D maybe TRBD1 (5 bases). V lost 0 bases, J lost 13 bases, and 14 bases lay in between. There are 14 residues in the CDR3. Germline V gene data show CDR1 as SGHDT and CDR2 as YYEEEE. CDR3 residues: CASSLGQGLRPLHF. The CDR3 coding sequence is TGTGCCAGCAGCTTGGGTCAGGGCCTTCGTCCCCTCCACTTT.

The chain combines TRBV5-1 with TRBJ2-5; 7 bases fit TRBD1. Trimming took 4 bases from V and 5 from J; bases not matched to a gene: 8. Germline CDR1 SGHRS, CDR2 YFSETQ. The CDR3 extends over 14 amino acids. CDR3 sequence: CASSSGQDKETQYF. The CDR3 region has the DNA TGCGCCAGCAGCAGCGGACAGGATAAGGAGACCCAGTACTTC.

The DNA for the CDR3 is TGTGCCAGCAGTTATGACAGGGGCCAAGAGACCCAGTACTTC. Translated: CASSYDRGQETQYF. This sequence joins TRBV6-1 and TRBJ2-5; 8 bases fit TRBD1. V lost 5 bases and J lost 1; bases outside the gene matches: 3. CDR3 length: 14 residues. Germline assignment: CDR1 MNHNS and CDR2 SASEGT.

This clone was observed once. The chain links TRBV6-5 to TRBJ1-1; 11 bases line up with TRBD1. The germline gives CDR1 MNHEY, CDR2 SVGAGI. Germline trimming cut 6 bases from V and 5 bases from J; bases unmatched to any gene: 8. The CDR3 consists of 15 residues. The CDR3 DNA reads TGTGCCAGCAGGCAAACCGGGACAGGGGGGACTGAAGCTTTCTTT. This translates into CASRQTGTGGTEAFF.

This sequence joins TRBV14 and TRBJ1-1; 10 bases agree with TRBD1. The CDR3 sequence is 14 residues long. V lost 3 bases, J lost 9 bases, and 7 bases stayed unmatched. Germline CDR1 and CDR2: SGHDN and FVKESK. Written as DNA, the CDR3 is TGTGCCAGCAGCCATCCGGGACAGGGGATAAAAGCTTTCTTT. Amino acids: CASSHPGQGIKAFF.

The J gene is TRBJ1-4, the V gene TRBV6-5; possibly TRBD1 for D (6 bases). The V end was cut by 6 bases, the J end by 0 bases, with 11 bases between. Germline CDR1 MNHEY, CDR2 SVGAGI. The CDR3 consists of 15 residues. The chain's CDR3 is CASSLQGATNEKLFF. The CDR3 nucleotides read TGTGCCAGCAGCTTACAGGGTGCAACTAATGAAAAACTGTTTTTT.

The V call is TRBV7-9, the J call TRBJ2-7, with D tentatively TRBD2 (5 bases). CDR1 and CDR2 (germline): SEHNR, FQNEAQ (reference sequence). Trimming shortened V by 5 bases and J by 3 bases, and 23 bases separated the two germline ends. The CDR3 contains 17 residues. The CDR3 here is CASSPDPARGLHYEQYF. In DNA form, the CDR3 reads TGTGCCAGCAGCCCCGACCCTGCCCGGGGTCTACACTACGAGCAGTACTTC.

The J gene is TRBJ2-5, the V gene TRBV10-3; perhaps TRBD2 as D (6 bases). V lost 3 bases and J 5 bases, leaving 16 bases between the germline ends. The CDR3 loop spans 15 amino acids. Germline V gene lookup returns CDR1 ENHRY and CDR2 SYGVKD. The CDR3 loop reads CAISDTRPGGETQYF. As DNA, the CDR3 is TGTGCCATCAGTGACACCAGACCCGGAGGGGAGACCCAGTACTTC.

The chain couples TRBV7-8 to TRBJ1-2, with a weak D call TRBD1 (6 bases). CDR3 length: 15 residues. Per the germline V gene, CDR1 is SGHVS and CDR2 is FQNEAQ. V lost 5 bases, J lost 4 bases, and 17 bases lay in between. The CDR3 loop reads CASSPGGARGYGYTF. The CDR3 DNA reads TGTGCCAGCAGCCCGGGGGGGGCCCGAGGCTATGGCTACACCTTC.

The rearrangement joins TRBV30 to TRBJ1-2; D not resolved. CDR3 length: 11 amino acids. V lost 1 base, J lost 8 bases, and 8 bases lay in between. Per germline, CDR1 GTSNPN and CDR2 SVGIG (reference sequence). The CDR3 protein is CAWSAAGGYTF. For the CDR3, the DNA is TGTGCCTGGAGTGCGGCGGGGGGCTACACCTTC.

This clone was observed a handful of times. The J gene is TRBJ2-3, the V gene TRBV15; no firm D call. The CDR3 totals 14 residues. With 5 bases removed from V and 6 bases from J, the gap between germline ends came to 15 bases. Germline lookup yields CDR1 LNHNV and CDR2 YYDKDF (reference sequence). This chain's CDR3 is CATSGRTWADTQYF. For the CDR3, the DNA is TGTGCCACCAGCGGACGAACCTGGGCGGATACGCAGTATTTT.